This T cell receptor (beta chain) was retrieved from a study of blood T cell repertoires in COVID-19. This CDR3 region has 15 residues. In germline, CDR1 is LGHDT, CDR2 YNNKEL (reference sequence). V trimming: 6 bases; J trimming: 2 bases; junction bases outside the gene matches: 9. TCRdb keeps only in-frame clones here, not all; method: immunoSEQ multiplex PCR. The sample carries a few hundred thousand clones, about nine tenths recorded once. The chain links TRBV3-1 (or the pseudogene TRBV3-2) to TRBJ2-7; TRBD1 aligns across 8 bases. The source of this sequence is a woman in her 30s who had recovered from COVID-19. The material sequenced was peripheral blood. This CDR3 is CASRRSRGRTYEQYF. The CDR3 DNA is TGTGCCAGCAGGCGCTCCAGGGGGCGGACCTACGAGCAGTACTTC.